The clone carrying this T cell receptor (beta chain) was recorded at least ten times. The sample comes from a study of T-cell memory formation after mild COVID-19. TCRdb called the 5' RACE reads again in MiXCR, with one record for every CDR3 protein. Among about 470,000 distinct CDR3 sequences listed, 18% were seen once. The specimen sequenced was PBMCs or a T cell subset sorted from them (not recorded which). This receptor was obtained from an adult woman who had mild COVID-19 (a few samples of this study predate the infection). Cell type and time point are not known.

The CDR3 nucleotides read TGTGCCAGCAGTTTCTTCTTGAATGAGCAGTTCTTC. Translation gives CASSFFLNEQFF. The chain employs TRBV12-3 or TRBV12-4 and TRBJ2-1; D is ambiguous. Trimming stripped 3 bases from V and 7 bases from J, with 7 bases between. The CDR3 sequence is 12 residues long.